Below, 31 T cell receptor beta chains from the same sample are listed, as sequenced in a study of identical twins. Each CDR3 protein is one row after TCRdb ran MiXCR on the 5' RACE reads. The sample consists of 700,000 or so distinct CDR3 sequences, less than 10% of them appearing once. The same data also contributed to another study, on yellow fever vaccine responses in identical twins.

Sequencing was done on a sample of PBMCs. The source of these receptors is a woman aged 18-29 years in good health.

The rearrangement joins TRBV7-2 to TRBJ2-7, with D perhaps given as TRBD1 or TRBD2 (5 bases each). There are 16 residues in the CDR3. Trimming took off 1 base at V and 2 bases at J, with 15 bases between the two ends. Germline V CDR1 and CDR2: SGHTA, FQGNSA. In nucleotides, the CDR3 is TGTGCCAGCAGCTTAGTTGGGGACGTCTCAGCCTACGAGCAGTACTTC. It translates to CASSLVGDVSAYEQYF.

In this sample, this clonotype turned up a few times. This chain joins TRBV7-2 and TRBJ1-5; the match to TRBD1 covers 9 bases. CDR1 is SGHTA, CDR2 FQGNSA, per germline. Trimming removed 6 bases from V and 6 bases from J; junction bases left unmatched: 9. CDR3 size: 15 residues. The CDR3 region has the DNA TGTGCCAGCAGTATGGACAGGGGCGGATTTCAGCCCCAGCATTTT. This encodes CASSMDRGGFQPQHF.

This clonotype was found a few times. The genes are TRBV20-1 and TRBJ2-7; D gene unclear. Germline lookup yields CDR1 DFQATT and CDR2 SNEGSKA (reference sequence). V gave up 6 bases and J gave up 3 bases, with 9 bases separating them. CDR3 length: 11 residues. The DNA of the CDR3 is TGCAGTGCAGACGCGAACTACGAGCAGTACTTC. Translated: CSADANYEQYF.

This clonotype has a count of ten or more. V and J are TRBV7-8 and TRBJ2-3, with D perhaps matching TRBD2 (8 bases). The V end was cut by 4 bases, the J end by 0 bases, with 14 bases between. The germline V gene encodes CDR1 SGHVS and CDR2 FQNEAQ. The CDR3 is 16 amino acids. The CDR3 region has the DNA TGTGCCAGCAGCTGGGACAGCGGGGGAAGCACAGATACGCAGTATTTT. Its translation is CASSWDSGGSTDTQYF.

CDR3: CASSLLSPGLSFASTDTQYF. CDR3 nucleotide sequence: TGTGCCAGCAGTTTATTGTCTCCGGGACTTTCTTTCGCAAGCACAGATACGCAGTATTTT. V is TRBV27 and J is TRBJ2-3, with a possible D match to TRBD2 (6 bases). Germline CDR1 and CDR2: MNHEY and SMNVEV (reference sequence). This CDR3 has 20 residues. The V and J ends lost 1 base and 0 bases respectively, with 23 bases between them.

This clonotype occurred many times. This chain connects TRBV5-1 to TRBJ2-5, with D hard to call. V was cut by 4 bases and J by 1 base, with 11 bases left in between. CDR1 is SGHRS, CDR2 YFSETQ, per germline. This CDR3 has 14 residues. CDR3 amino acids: CASSPLGSQETQYF. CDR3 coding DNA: TGCGCCAGCAGCCCCCTAGGCAGCCAAGAGACCCAGTACTTC.

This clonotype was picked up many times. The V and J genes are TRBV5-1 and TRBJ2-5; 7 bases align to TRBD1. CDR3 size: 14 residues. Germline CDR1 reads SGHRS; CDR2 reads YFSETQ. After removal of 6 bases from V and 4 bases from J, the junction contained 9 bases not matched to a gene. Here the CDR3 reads CASKYRQGGETQYF. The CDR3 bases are TGCGCCAGCAAGTATCGACAGGGCGGAGAGACCCAGTACTTC.

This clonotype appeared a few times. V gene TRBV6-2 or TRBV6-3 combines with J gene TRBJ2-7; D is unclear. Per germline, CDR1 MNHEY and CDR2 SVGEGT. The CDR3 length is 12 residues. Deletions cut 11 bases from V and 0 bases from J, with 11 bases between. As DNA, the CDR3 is TGTGCCGTTACAGACGTCTCCTACGAGCAGTACTTC. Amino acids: CAVTDVSYEQYF.

The CDR3 loop reads CSGEGTSGYNEQFF. CDR3 DNA sequence: TGCAGTGGGGAGGGGACTAGCGGGTACAATGAGCAGTTCTTC. The chain employs TRBV20-1 and TRBJ2-1, with 12 bases aligning to TRBD2. V shed 7 bases and J 4 bases; nucleotides not matched to a gene: 5. This CDR3 is 14 amino acids long. Germline CDR1 and CDR2: DFQATT and SNEGSKA (reference sequence).

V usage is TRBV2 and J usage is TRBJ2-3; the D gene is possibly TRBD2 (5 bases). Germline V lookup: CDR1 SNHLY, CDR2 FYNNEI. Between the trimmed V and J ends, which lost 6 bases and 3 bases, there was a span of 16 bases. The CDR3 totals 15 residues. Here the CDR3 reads CASSHDYVGTDTQYF. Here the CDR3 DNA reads TGTGCCAGCAGCCACGACTACGTCGGAACAGATACGCAGTATTTT. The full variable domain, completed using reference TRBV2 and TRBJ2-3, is EPEVTQTPSHQVTQMGQEVILRCVPISNHLYFYWYRQILGQKVEFLVSFYNNEISEKSEIFDDQFSVERPDGSNFTLKIRSTKLEDSAMYFCASSHDYVGTDTQYFGPGTRLTVL.

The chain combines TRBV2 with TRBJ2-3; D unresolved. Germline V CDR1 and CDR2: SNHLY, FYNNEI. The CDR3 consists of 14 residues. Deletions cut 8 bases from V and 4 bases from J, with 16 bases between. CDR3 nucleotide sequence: TGTGCCAGCCGGCAAGGTGGCTTGTCAGATACGCAGTATTTT. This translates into CASRQGGLSDTQYF.

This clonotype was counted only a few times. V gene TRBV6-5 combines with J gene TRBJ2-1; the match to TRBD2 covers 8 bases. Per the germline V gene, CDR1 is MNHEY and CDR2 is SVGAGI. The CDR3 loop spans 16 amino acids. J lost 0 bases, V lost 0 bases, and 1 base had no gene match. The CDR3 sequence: CASSYSTSGSYNEQFF. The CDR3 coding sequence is TGTGCCAGCAGTTACTCCACTAGCGGCTCCTACAATGAGCAGTTCTTC.

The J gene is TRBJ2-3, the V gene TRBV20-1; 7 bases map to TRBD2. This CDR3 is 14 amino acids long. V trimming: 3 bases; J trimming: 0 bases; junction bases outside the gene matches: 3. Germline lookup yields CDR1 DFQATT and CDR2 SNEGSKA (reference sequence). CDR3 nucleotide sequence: TGCAGTGCTAGGGGCGGGAGTAGCACAGATACGCAGTATTTT. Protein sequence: CSARGGSSTDTQYF.

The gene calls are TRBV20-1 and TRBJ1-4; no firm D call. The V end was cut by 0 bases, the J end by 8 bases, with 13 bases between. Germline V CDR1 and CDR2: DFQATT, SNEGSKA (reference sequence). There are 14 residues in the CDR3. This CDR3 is CSARDGVVWEKLFF. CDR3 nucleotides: TGCAGTGCTAGAGACGGCGTGGTCTGGGAAAAACTGTTTTTT.

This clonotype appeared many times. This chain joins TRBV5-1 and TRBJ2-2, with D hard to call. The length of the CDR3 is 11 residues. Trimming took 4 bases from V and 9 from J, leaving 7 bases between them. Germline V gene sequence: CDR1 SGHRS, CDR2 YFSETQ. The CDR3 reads CASSQTRELFF. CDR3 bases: TGCGCCAGCAGCCAAACGAGGGAGCTGTTTTTT.

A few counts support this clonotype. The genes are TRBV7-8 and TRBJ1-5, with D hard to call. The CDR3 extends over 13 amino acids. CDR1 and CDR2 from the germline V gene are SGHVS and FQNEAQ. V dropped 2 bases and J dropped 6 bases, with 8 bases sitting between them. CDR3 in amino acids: CASSLSYSQPQHF. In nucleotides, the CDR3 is TGTGCCAGCAGCTTATCGTATTCTCAGCCCCAGCATTTT.

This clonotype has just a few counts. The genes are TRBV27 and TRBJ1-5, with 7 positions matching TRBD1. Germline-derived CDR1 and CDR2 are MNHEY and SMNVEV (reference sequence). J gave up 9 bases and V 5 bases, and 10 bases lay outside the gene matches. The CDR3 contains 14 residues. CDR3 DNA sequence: TGTGCCAGCAGTCCGGCTTTGACAGGGCTGCCCCAGCATTTT. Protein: CASSPALTGLPQHF.

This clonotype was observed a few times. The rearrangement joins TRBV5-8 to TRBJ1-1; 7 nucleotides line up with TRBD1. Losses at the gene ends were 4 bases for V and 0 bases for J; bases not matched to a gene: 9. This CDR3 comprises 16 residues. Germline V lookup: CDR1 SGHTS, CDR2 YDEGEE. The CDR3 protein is CASSTGQNLLNTEAFF. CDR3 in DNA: TGTGCCAGCAGCACGGGACAGAACTTGTTGAACACTGAAGCTTTCTTT.

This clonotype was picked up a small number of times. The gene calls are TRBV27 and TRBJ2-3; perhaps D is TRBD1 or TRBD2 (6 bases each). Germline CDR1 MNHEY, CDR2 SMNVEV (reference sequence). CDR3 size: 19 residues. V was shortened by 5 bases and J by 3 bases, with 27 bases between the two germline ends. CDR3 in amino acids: CASSLAPTGLGLMTDTQYF. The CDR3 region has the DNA TGTGCCAGCAGTCTCGCCCCGACAGGCTTGGGACTTATGACAGATACGCAGTATTTT.

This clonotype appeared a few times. CDR3 DNA sequence: TGTGCCAGCAGTCGAGAGAGGGTCACCGGGGAGCTGTTTTTT. Translated: CASSRERVTGELFF. This sequence joins TRBV12-3 or TRBV12-4 and TRBJ2-2; possible D gene TRBD2, 5 bases. V lost 5 bases and J 4 bases, leaving 11 bases between the germline ends. CDR3 size: 14 residues.

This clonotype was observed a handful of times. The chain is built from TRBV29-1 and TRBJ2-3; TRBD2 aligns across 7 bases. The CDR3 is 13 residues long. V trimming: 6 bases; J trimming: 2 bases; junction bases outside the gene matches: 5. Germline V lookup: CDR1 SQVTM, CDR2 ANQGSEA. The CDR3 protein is CSVRRENTDTQYF. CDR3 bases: TGCAGCGTCCGGCGGGAGAACACAGATACGCAGTATTTT.

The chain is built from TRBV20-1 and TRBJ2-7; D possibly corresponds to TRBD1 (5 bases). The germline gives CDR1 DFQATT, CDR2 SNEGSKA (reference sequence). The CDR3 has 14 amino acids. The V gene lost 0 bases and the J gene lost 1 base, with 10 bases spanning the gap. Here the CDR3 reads CSARDAGLSYEQYF. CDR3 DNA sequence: TGCAGTGCTAGAGATGCAGGGCTTTCCTACGAGCAGTACTTC.

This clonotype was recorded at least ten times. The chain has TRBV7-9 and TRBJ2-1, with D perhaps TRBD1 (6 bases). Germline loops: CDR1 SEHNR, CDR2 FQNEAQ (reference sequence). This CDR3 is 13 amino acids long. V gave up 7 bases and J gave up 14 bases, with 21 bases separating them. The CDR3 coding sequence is TGTGCCAGCAACCCCGCAGGGGCAAGGAAAGAGTTCTTC. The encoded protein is CASNPAGARKEFF. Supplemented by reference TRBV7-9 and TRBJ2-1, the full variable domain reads DTGVSQNPRHKITKRGQNVTFRCDPISEHNRLYWYRQTLGQGPEFLTYFQNEAQLEKSRLLSDRFSAERPKGSFSTLEIQRTEQGDSAMYLCASNPAGARKEFFGPGTRLTVL.

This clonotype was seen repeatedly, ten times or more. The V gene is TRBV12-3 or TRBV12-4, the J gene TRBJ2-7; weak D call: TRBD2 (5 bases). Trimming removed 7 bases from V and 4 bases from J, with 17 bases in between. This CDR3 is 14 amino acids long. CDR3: CASTHGLTNYEQYF. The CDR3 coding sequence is TGTGCCAGCACCCACGGACTCACCAATTACGAGCAGTACTTC.

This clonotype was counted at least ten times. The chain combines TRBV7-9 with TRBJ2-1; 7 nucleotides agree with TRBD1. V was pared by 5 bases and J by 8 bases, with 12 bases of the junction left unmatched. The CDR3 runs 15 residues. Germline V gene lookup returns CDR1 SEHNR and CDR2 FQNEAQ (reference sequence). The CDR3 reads CASSPPFDRADEQFF. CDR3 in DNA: TGTGCCAGCAGCCCCCCCTTTGACAGGGCCGATGAGCAGTTCTTC.

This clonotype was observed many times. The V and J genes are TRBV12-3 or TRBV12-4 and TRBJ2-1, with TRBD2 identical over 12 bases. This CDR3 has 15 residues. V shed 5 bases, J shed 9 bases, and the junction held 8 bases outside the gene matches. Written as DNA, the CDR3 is TGTGCCAGCAGTCCAGGACTAGCGGGGCCGGGTGAGCAGTTCTTC. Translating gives CASSPGLAGPGEQFF.

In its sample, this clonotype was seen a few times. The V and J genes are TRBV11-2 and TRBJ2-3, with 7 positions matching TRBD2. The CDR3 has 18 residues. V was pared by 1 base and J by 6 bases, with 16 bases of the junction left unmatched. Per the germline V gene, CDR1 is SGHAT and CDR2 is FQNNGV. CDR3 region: CASSLVSGTSAHRDTQYF. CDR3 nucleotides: TGTGCCAGCAGCTTAGTTTCCGGTACTAGCGCCCACAGGGATACGCAGTATTTT.

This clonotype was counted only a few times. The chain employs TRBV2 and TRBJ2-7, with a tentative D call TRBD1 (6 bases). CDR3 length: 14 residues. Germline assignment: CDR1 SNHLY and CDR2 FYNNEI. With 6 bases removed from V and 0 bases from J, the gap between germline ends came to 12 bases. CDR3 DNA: TGTGCCAGCAGAGCCGGGACAAACTCCTACGAGCAGTACTTC. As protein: CASRAGTNSYEQYF.

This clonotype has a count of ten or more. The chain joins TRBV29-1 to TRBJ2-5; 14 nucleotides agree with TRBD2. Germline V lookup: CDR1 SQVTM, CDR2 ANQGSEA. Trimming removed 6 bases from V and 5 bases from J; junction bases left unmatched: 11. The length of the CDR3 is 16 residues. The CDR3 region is CSVGRLAGGREETQYF. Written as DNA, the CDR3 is TGCAGCGTGGGTCGACTAGCGGGGGGGCGGGAGGAGACCCAGTACTTC. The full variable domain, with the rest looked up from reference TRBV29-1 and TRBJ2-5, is SAVISQKPSRDICQRGTSLTIQCQVDSQVTMMFWYRQQPGQSLTLIATANQGSEATYESGFVIDKFPISRPNLTFSTLTVSNMSPEDSSIYLCSVGRLAGGREETQYFGPGTRLLVL.

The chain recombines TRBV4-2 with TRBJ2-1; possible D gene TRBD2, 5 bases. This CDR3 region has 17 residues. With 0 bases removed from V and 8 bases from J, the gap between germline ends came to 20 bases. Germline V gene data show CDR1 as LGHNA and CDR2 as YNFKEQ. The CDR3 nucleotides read TGTGCCAGCAGCCAAGATCTGCTGGGAGTGCTTAAGGATGAGCAGTTCTTC. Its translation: CASSQDLLGVLKDEQFF.

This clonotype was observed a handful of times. In DNA form, the CDR3 reads TGCAGCGTTGTTCGGGCAGAACTCCAAGAGACCCAGTACTTC. This codes for CSVVRAELQETQYF. This chain uses TRBV29-1 with TRBJ2-5, with D hard to call. The CDR3 covers 14 residues. The germline V and J ends were trimmed by 4 bases and 1 base, with 13 bases remaining between them. Per germline, CDR1 SQVTM and CDR2 ANQGSEA.